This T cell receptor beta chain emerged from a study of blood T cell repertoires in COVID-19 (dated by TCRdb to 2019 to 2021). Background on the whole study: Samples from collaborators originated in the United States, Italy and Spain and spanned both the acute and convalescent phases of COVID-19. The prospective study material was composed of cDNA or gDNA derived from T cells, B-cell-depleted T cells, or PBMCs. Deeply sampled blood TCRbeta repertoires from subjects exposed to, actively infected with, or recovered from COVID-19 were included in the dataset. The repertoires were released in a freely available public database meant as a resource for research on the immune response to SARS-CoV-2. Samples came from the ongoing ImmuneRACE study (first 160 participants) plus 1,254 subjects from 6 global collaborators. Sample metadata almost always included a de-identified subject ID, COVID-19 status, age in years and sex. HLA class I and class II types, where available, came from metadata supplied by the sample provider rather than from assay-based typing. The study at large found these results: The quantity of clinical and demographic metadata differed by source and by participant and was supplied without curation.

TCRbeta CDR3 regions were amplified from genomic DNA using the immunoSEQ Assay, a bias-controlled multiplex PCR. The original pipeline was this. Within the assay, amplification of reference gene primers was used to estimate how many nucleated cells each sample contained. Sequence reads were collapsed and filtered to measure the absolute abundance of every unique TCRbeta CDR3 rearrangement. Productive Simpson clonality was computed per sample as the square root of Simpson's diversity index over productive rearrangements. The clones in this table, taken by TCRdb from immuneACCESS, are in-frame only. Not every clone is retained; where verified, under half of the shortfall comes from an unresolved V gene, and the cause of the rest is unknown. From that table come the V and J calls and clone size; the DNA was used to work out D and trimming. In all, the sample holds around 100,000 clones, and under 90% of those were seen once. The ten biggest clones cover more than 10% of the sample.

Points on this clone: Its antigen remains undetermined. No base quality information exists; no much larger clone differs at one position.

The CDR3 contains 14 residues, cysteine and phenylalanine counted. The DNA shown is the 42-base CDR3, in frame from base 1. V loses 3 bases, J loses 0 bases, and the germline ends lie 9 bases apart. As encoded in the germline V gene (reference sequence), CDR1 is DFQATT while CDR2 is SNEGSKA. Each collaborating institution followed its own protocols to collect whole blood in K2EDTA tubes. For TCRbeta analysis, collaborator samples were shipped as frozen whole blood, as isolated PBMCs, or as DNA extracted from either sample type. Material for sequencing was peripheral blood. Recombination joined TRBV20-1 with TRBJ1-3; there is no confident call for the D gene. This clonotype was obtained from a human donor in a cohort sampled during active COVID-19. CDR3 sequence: CSASSPTSGNTIYF. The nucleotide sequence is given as TGCAGTGCTAGTTCTCCTACCTCTGGAAACACCATATATTTT.